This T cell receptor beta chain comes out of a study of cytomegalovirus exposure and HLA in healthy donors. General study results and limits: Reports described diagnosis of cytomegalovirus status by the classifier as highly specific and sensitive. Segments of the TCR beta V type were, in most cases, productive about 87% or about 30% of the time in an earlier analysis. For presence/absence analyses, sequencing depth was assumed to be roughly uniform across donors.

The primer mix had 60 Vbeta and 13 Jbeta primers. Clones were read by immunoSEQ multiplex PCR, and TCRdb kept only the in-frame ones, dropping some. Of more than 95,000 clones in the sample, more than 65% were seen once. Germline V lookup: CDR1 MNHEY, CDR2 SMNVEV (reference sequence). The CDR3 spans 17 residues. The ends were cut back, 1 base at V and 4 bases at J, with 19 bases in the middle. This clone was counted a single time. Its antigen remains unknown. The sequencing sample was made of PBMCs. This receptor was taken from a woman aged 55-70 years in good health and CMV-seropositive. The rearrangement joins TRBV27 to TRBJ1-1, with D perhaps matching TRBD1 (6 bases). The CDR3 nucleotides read TGTGCCAGCAGTTTATATTCGGGGGGCGCAAGAGGCACTGAAGCTTTCTTT. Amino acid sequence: CASSLYSGGARGTEAFF.